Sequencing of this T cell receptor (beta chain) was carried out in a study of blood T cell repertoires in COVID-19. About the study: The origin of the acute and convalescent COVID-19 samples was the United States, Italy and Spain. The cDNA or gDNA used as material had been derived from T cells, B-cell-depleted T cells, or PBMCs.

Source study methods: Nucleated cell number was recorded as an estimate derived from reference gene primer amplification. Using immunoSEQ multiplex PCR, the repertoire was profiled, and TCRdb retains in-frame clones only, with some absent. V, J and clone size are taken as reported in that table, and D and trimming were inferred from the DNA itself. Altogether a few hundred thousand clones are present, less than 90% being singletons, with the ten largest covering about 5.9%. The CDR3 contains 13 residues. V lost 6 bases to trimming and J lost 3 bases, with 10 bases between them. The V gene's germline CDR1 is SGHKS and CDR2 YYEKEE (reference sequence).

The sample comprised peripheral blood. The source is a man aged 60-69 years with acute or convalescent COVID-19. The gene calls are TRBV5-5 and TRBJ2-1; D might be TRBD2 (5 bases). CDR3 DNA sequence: TGTGCCAGCACCCGGGATCACTACAATGAGCAGTTCTTC. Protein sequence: CASTRDHYNEQFF.